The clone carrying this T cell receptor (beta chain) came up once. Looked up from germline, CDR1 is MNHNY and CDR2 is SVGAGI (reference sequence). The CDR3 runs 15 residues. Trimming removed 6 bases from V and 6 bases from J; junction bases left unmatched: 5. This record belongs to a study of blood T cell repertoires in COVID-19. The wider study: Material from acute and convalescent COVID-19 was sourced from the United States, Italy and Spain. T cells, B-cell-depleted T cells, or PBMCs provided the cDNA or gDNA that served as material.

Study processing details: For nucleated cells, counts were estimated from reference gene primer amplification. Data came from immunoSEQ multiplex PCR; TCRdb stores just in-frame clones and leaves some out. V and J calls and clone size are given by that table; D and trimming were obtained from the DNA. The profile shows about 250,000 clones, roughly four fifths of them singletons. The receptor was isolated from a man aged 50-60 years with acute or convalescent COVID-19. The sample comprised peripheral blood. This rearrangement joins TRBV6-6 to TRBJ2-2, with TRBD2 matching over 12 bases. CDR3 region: CASRRLAGVSGELFF. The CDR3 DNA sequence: TGTGCCAGCAGACGACTAGCGGGAGTGTCCGGGGAGCTGTTTTTT.